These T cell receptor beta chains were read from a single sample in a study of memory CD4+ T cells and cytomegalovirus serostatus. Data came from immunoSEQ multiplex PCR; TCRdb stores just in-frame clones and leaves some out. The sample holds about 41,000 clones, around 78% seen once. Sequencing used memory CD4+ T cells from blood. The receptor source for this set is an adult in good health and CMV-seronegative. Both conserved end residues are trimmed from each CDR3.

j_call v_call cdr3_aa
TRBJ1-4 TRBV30 AWARDSNEKLF
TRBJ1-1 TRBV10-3 ATSPVGVLNTEAF
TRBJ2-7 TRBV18 ASSPSIAGGAYEQY
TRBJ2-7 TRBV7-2 ASSFARSYEQY
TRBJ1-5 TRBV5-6 ASSLRGGWQPQH
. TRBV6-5 ASSLTGLVSYEQY
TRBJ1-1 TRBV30 ALGRVSTEAF
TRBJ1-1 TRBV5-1 ASSLDEDTEAF
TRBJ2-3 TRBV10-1 ASSSGGDTQY
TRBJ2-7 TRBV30 AWSVFRGGEQY
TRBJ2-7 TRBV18 ASSPGREVNEQY
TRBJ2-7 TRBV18 ASSAQGKGYEQY
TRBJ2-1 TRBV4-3 ASSQSHGGPYNEQF
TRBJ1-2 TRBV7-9 ASSLAGGEGGYT
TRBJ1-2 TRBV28 ASISGTDGYT
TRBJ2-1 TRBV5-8 ASSLIGAASSYNEQF
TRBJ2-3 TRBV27 ASSSLGLAGTTDTQY
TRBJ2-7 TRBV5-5 ASSLVFGTSSYEQY
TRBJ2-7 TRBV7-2 ASSLGLAGSSEQY
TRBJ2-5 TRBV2 ASAWAGGETQY
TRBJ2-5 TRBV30 AWSVRPQETQY
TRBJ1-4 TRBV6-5 ASSYGTSIGKLF
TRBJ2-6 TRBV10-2 ASSRDTPSGANVLT
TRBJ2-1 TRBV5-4 ASSLIGSSHEQF
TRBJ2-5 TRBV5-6 ASSRDGETQY
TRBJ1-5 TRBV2 ASSEREGAGNQPQH
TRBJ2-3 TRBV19 ASTPSLGGDTQY
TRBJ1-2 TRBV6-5 ASSYSRTGGGYGYT
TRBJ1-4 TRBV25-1 ASSVRQAFNEKLF
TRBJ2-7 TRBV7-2 ASSQTSFSSGYEQY
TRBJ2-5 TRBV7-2 ASSSPGGRETQY
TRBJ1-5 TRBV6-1 ASNGASEPQH
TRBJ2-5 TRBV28 ASSLTGTGEEETQY
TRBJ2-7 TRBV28 ASSLLGQSEQY
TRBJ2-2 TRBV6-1 ASREMNTGELF
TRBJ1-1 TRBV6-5 ASSSGTGLTEAF
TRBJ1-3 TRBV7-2 ASSRDGSGNTIY
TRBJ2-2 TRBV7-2 ASSYYTGELF
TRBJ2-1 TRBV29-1 SASHVGTGIREQF
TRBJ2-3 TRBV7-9 ASSPPAGGASTQY
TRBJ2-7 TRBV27 ASSPWGTRSYEQY
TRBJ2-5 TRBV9 ASSPTAQETQY
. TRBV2 ASSLTSGTYEQY
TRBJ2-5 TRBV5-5 ASSHDGTGGETQY
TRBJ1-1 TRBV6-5 ASSLGMDTEAF
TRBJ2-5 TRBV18 ASSPDTVVETQY
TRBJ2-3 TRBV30 AWSRGDTDTQY
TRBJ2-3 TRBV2 ASGTSPSSDTQY
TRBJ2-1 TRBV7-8 ASSADSLAGGGVYNEQF
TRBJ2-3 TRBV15 ATSRQYREWGSDTQY
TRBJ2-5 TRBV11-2 ASSLLGLAGETQY
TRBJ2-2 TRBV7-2 ASSLQGAGELF
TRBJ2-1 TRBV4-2 ASRRLAVEAEQF
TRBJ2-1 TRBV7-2 ASSSDRGSYNEQF
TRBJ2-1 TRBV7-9 ASSSGGQGFREQF
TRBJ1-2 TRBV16 ASSPRVGGGYT
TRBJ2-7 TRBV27 ASSDFGTSGYEQY
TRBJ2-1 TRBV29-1 SVTFGDEQF